This T cell receptor (beta chain) was identified during a study of shared clonotypes between healthy human individuals. Comments on this clone: No antigen is known for it.

The study, taken as a whole, reports: Against clonotypes common to all four donors, non-shared ones had lower generation probabilities.

Sequencing was performed with immunoSEQ multiplex PCR; in TCRdb, only in-frame clones are kept and a portion is missing. The sample contains a few million clones, around 94% of which appear only once. The sample taken for sequencing was naive CD4+ T cells sorted from blood. Subset specified: CD45RA+ positively selected. This sequence was found in a man between 18 and 35 years old in good health.

In DNA, the CDR3 is TGTGCCAGCAGTGACGGGGGACAGCGAACAGATACGCAGTATTTT. Translation gives CASSDGGQRTDTQYF. The V and J genes are TRBV6-4 and TRBJ2-3; 7 positions match TRBD1. V was clipped by 2 bases and J by 3 bases; unmatched bases: 5. The CDR3 covers 15 residues. Germline V gene sequence: CDR1 MRHNA, CDR2 SNTAGT.